Listed below are T cell receptor beta chains from one sample, sequenced in a study of cytomegalovirus exposure and HLA in healthy donors. The data were produced by immunoSEQ multiplex PCR, yet TCRdb's version contains in-frame clones alone and is incomplete. The profile shows fewer than 200,000 clones, roughly 80% of them singletons. The specimen sequenced was PBMCs. Receptor source: a man aged 25 to 40 in good health and CMV-seronegative. Both conserved end residues are part of each CDR3. The order of the fields is clone size, D gene, J gene, V gene, CDR3 DNA, CDR3 protein. D genes are given only for firm matches. A row's size may be missing; if present it is once, few, many or a size class.

few | TRBD2 | TRBJ2-4 | TRBV4-3 | TGCGCCAGCAGCCAAGTGGGGGGGACGCTAGCCAAAAACATTCAGTACTTC | CASSQVGGTLAKNIQYF
. | . | TRBJ2-1 | TRBV5-1 | TGCGCCAGCAGCTTGGCAAGCGGTTCGGGCTACAATGAGCAGTTCTTC | CASSLASGSGYNEQFF
. | . | TRBJ2-3 | TRBV30 | TGTGCCTGGAGTCAGGGGGGATTGGGCACAGATACGCAGTATTTT | CAWSQGGLGTDTQYF
once | . | TRBJ1-1 | TRBV7-2 | TGTGCCAGCAGCCCTGCAGGCACTGAAGCTTTCTTT | CASSPAGTEAFF
. | TRBD1 | TRBJ1-6 | TRBV27 | TGTGCCAGCAGTCCTGGACAGGGTGGCCATAATTCACCCCTCCACTTT | CASSPGQGGHNSPLHF
. | TRBD1 | TRBJ2-2 | TRBV2 | TGTGCCAGCAGTAAACAGGGGGCGCGCACCGGGGAGCTGTTTTTT | CASSKQGARTGELFF
few | TRBD1 | TRBJ2-7 | TRBV10-1 | TGCGCCAGCAGTTACGGACAGGGGGCATCCTACGAGCAGTACTTC | CASSYGQGASYEQYF
. | . | TRBJ2-1 | TRBV11-3 | TGTGCCAGCAGCCGAAACTCGCGAAGCTCCTACAATGAGCAGTTCTTC | CASSRNSRSSYNEQFF
. | . | TRBJ1-4 | TRBV27 | TGTGCCAGCAGTCCGCCTGACAGGTTTGAAAAACTGTTTTTT | CASSPPDRFEKLFF
. | . | TRBJ1-1 | TRBV30 | TGTGCCTGGACGAGAGGGGGTAGAACTGAAGCTTTCTTT | CAWTRGGRTEAFF
. | TRBD1 | TRBJ2-7 | TRBV28 | TGTGCCAGCAGTTTCCCCCAGGGGGTCTACGAGCAGTACTTC | CASSFPQGVYEQYF
. | . | TRBJ1-5 | TRBV30 | TGTGCCTGGAGTTTTACCAGACAGAATAGCAATCAGCCCCAGCATTTT | CAWSFTRQNSNQPQHF
. | . | TRBJ1-2 | TRBV30 | TGTGCCTGGGGGGATCCTGGGACACCAGTAGGCTACACCTTC | CAWGDPGTPVGYTF
. | . | TRBJ2-1 | TRBV4-1 | TGCGCCAGCAGCCAAGTAGCTAGTCCCGGTGAGCAGTTCTTC | CASSQVASPGEQFF
. | . | TRBJ1-1 | TRBV14 | TGTGCCAGCAGCCAAGATCGGAGCACCGGGAAAGCTTTCTTT | CASSQDRSTGKAFF
. | . | TRBJ1-3 | TRBV19 | TGTGCCAGTAGCCCCCCCGCGCTGGGCAGGGACACCATATATTTT | CASSPPALGRDTIYF
. | . | TRBJ1-2 | TRBV15 | TGTGCCACCAACCTAAAAACAGGGAAAGGCTACACCTTC | CATNLKTGKGYTF
. | . | TRBJ2-3 | TRBV6-6 | TGTGCCAGCAGTTCTGGCGGGACCACAGATACGCAGTATTTT | CASSSGGTTDTQYF
few | . | TRBJ2-7 | TRBV2 | TGTGCCAGCAGTGAAGCCGTCGGTTCCTACGAGCAGTACTTC | CASSEAVGSYEQYF
. | . | TRBJ2-7 | TRBV7-2 | TGTGCCAGCAGCCGCGTACCCGCCGTAGGGGACTCCTACGAGCAGTACTTC | CASSRVPAVGDSYEQYF
. | . | TRBJ2-5 | TRBV4-1 | TGCGCCAGCACCCGACCGGGTGGCCAAGAGACCCAGTACTTC | CASTRPGGQETQYF
. | . | TRBJ1-6 | TRBV19 | TGTGCCAGTAGTAATCAGGGGAGCTCCTATAATTCACCCCTCCACTTT | CASSNQGSSYNSPLHF
. | . | TRBJ2-3 | TRBV29-1 | TGCAGCGTTGAAGTCGTCGGGACGCAGTATTTT | CSVEVVGTQYF
once | TRBD1 | TRBJ2-1 | TRBV28 | TGTGCCAGCAGTCTGACAGGGACCTACAATGAGCAGTTCTTC | CASSLTGTYNEQFF
. | . | TRBJ2-7 | TRBV6-5 | TGTGCCAGCAGTTACTCCGGGGCAGGGGGGCCCTACGAGCAGTACTTC | CASSYSGAGGPYEQYF
few | TRBD2 | TRBJ2-1 | TRBV5-1 | TGCGCCAGCAGCCCCGAGGGGGTGCTAGCGGGAGGCGCGAATGAGCAGTTCTTC | CASSPEGVLAGGANEQFF
. | TRBD2 | TRBJ2-1 | TRBV5-6 | TGTGCCAGCAGCCCCATGGCGGGGGTGGGTGAGCAGTTCTTC | CASSPMAGVGEQFF
. | . | TRBJ2-3 | TRBV7-9 | TGTGCCAGCAGCTTAGAGTATGGCCCCACAGATACGCAGTATTTT | CASSLEYGPTDTQYF
. | . | TRBJ1-1 | TRBV6-1 | TGTGCCAGCAGTTGGGCCAGCTTGAACACTGAAGCTTTCTTT | CASSWASLNTEAFF
. | . | TRBJ2-7 | TRBV6-5 | TGTGCCAGCAGTTACGTCGGGTCAGCTTCCTACGAGCAGTACTTC | CASSYVGSASYEQYF
. | TRBD1 | TRBJ2-3 | TRBV5-1 | TGCGCCAGCAGCAACGGACAGGGGCGGAGCACAGATACGCAGTATTTT | CASSNGQGRSTDTQYF
. | TRBD1 | TRBJ2-2 | TRBV27 | TGTGCCAGCAGGCCGGACAGGGAGCGGAGGGACGTCAACACCGGGGAGCTGTTTTTT | CASRPDRERRDVNTGELFF
. | . | TRBJ2-2 | TRBV6-5 | TGTGCCAGCAGTTACACCTACAGGGCGGGCACCGGGGAGCTGTTTTTT | CASSYTYRAGTGELFF
. | . | TRBJ1-4 | TRBV9 | TGTGCCAGCAGCGCCTTACAGGGACCAAATGAAAAACTGTTTTTT | CASSALQGPNEKLFF
. | . | TRBJ1-3 | TRBV5-5 | TGTGCCAGCAGCTCGAAGGGGGTGGCAGACACCATATATTTT | CASSSKGVADTIYF
. | TRBD2 | TRBJ2-7 | TRBV10-3 | TGTGCCATCACCCCCGGGGTAGCGGGAGGGCCTTACGAGCAGTACTTC | CAITPGVAGGPYEQYF
. | . | TRBJ2-7 | TRBV5-6 | TGTGCCAGCAGCTTGACGTCTACCTTCTACGAGCAGTACTTC | CASSLTSTFYEQYF
. | TRBD1 | TRBJ1-4 | TRBV28 | TGTGCCAGCTGTCCGGGACAGGGGGCCTCGCTGGGTGAAAAACTGTTTTTT | CASCPGQGASLGEKLFF
few | . | TRBJ1-2 | TRBV15 | TGTGCCACCAGCAGAGCAGGGGAGAACTATGGCTACACCTTC | CATSRAGENYGYTF
. | TRBD2 | TRBJ2-5 | TRBV5-4 | TGTGCCAGCACCTGGGGCCGCGGGAGGGCGAGTGAGACCCAGTACTTC | CASTWGRGRASETQYF
. | . | TRBJ1-4 | TRBV6-5 | TGTGCCAGCAGTTCTCGACCCAGGGCTAATGAAAAACTGTTTTTT | CASSSRPRANEKLFF
. | . | TRBJ2-6 | TRBV30 | TGTGCCTGGACTCTCAGTCCTGGGGCCAACGTCCTGACTTTC | CAWTLSPGANVLTF
. | . | TRBJ1-2 | TRBV20-1 | TGCAGTGCCCGGGACACCTATGGCTACACCTTC | CSARDTYGYTF
once | TRBD1 | TRBJ1-5 | TRBV10-3 | TGTGCCATCAGTCGACAGGGGATTCAGCCCCAGCATTTT | CAISRQGIQPQHF